Presented here are 11 T cell receptor beta chains from one specimen sequenced in a study of CD8 T cells in ankylosing spondylitis. General observations from the study: Seemingly characteristic of ankylosing spondylitis blood was a TCR beta motif consisting of about 8 highly homologous variants.

One entry per CDR3 protein results from TCRdb running MiXCR on the 5' RACE reads. The table lists about 220,000 distinct CDR3 sequences, 5.5% to 7.5% of them singletons, with approximately 15% in the top ten. For these receptors, no antigen is known. Sequencing used blood, either unsorted or a sorted T cell fraction (not recorded which). The receptor set was obtained from a male donor with ankylosing spondylitis.

Regarding this clonotype: This sequence may be a read error, since a much larger clone differs from it by one base. V gene TRBV7-2 combines with J gene TRBJ2-1; D remains unclear. The CDR3 sequence is 13 residues long. V was pared by 5 bases and J by 8 bases, with 13 bases between. The germline gives CDR1 SGHTA, CDR2 FQGNSA. This CDR3 is CTSSGDWYYEQFF. Here the CDR3 DNA reads TGTACCAGCAGCGGAGACTGGTACTATGAGCAGTTCTTC.

This clonotype was found a few times. The chain recombines TRBV10-3 with TRBJ2-1; TRBD1 matches at 7 bases. With 2 bases clipped from V and 2 bases from J, the junction kept 12 bases outside the gene matches. Germline V CDR1 and CDR2: ENHRY, SYGVKD. The CDR3 sequence is 18 residues long. The CDR3 coding sequence is TGTGCCATCAGTGAGGACAGGGTATCCGGTCTCGCCTACAATGAGCAGTTCTTC. Its translation: CAISEDRVSGLAYNEQFF.

This clonotype appeared many times. The genes are TRBV27 and TRBJ2-7; D possibly corresponds to TRBD2 (6 bases). V dropped 3 bases and J dropped 6 bases, with 21 bases sitting between them. The CDR3 length is 16 residues. Germline CDR1 reads MNHEY; CDR2 reads SMNVEV (reference sequence). CDR3 amino acids: CASSLLGLAIGGEQYF. The DNA of the CDR3 is TGTGCCAGCAGTTTGTTAGGGCTAGCGATAGGAGGCGAGCAGTACTTC.

The sample holds many counts of this clonotype. This chain links TRBV27 with TRBJ2-1; TRBD2 agrees at 8 bases. This CDR3 has 14 residues. CDR1 is MNHEY, CDR2 SMNVEV, per germline (reference sequence). J gave up 2 bases and V 8 bases, and 5 bases lay outside the gene matches. The CDR3 here is CASARGVTYNEQFF. DNA for the CDR3: TGTGCCAGCGCGCGGGGGGTGACCTACAATGAGCAGTTCTTC.

The chain links TRBV27 to TRBJ2-1, with D tentatively TRBD2 (5 bases). Per the germline V gene, CDR1 is MNHEY and CDR2 is SMNVEV (reference sequence). The V gene lost 6 bases and the J gene lost 4 bases, with 10 bases spanning the gap. The CDR3 spans 13 residues. CDR3 sequence (DNA): TGTGCCAGCAGGCAAGGAGGTTACAATGAGCAGTTCTTC. As protein: CASRQGGYNEQFF.

This chain joins TRBV4-2 and TRBJ2-2; maybe TRBD1 (6 bases). V was trimmed by 1 base and J by 4 bases, leaving 10 bases between them. CDR3 length: 15 residues. Germline V gene sequence: CDR1 LGHNA, CDR2 YNFKEQ. The CDR3 DNA is TGTGCCAGCAGCCAAGCACAGGGATCCACCGGGGAGCTGTTTTTT. Translated: CASSQAQGSTGELFF.

This clonotype has at least ten counts. The chain employs TRBV21-1 and TRBJ1-2. TRBV21-1 is annotated as a pseudogene. CDR3 length: 20 residues. The CDR3: CASSKDREDGVDGSNYGYTF. The DNA for the CDR3 is TGTGCCAGCAGCAAAGATCGGGAGGACGGCGTTGACGGCTCTAACTATGGCTACACCTTC.

The chain employs TRBV7-2 and TRBJ2-7; TRBD1 matches at 7 bases. V shed 0 bases and J 2 bases; nucleotides not matched to a gene: 10. CDR1 is SGHTA and CDR2 is FQGNSA in the germline V gene. This CDR3 is 17 amino acids long. For the CDR3, the DNA is TGTGCCAGCAGCTTAGCAGGGCGCACAGGGGTGGCCTACGAGCAGTACTTC. Its protein product is CASSLAGRTGVAYEQYF. The complete variable domain, with remaining parts taken from reference TRBV7-2 and TRBJ2-7, reads GAGVSQSPSNKVTEKGKDVELRCDPISGHTALYWYRQSLGQGLEFLIYFQGNSAPDKSGLPSDRFSAERTGGSVSTLTIQRTQQEDSAVYLCASSLAGRTGVAYEQYFGPGTRLTVT.

This clonotype was observed many times. The chain employs TRBV27 and TRBJ2-1, with D uncertain. Germline V gives CDR1 MNHEY, CDR2 SMNVEV (reference sequence). The V gene lost 4 bases and the J gene lost 3 bases, with 16 bases spanning the gap. The CDR3 is 16 residues long. This chain's CDR3 is CASSSLSGNYYNEQFF. The CDR3 nucleotides read TGTGCCAGCAGTTCATTGAGTGGAAACTACTACAATGAGCAGTTCTTC.

This clonotype was seen at least ten times. V is TRBV5-1 and J is TRBJ2-1; D unresolved. The V end lost 4 bases, the J end lost 2 bases, and 7 bases lay between the germline ends. Germline lookup yields CDR1 SGHRS and CDR2 YFSETQ. This CDR3 has 13 residues. CDR3 nucleotides: TGCGCCAGCAGCCTAATCGCCTACAATGAGCAGTTCTTC. The encoded protein is CASSLIAYNEQFF.

This clonotype was recorded a few times. The chain links TRBV7-2 to TRBJ2-3; 7 bases are a match to TRBD2. This CDR3 comprises 16 residues. CDR1 SGHTA and CDR2 FQGNSA come from the germline V gene. J was trimmed by 2 bases and V by 5 bases; bases with no gene match: 10. Written as DNA, the CDR3 is TGTGCCAGCAGCCAACCAGCGGGACTCAACACAGATACGCAGTATTTT. It specifies CASSQPAGLNTDTQYF.